This TCR beta chain came from a study of blood T cell repertoires in COVID-19. Study overall: Italy, Spain and the United States were the sources of the convalescent and acute COVID-19 samples. Sources were T cells, B-cell-depleted T cells, or PBMCs; the material itself was cDNA or gDNA.

Per the original data handling: By means of reference gene primer amplification, nucleated cell counts were estimated. Clones were sequenced by immunoSEQ multiplex PCR, and TCRdb holds only the in-frame ones, with some missing. The V and J calls and the clone size are those of that table, but D and trimming were determined from the DNA. The sample comprises a few hundred thousand clones, over 75% of which are singletons, and about 4% rests with the top ten. This clone was seen a single time. This study enrolled people aged about 18 to 100 from 24 US geographic areas. CDR1 is MNHEY, CDR2 SMNVEV, per germline (reference sequence). The CDR3 consists of 14 residues. With V trimmed by 6 bases and J by 4 bases, 8 bases remained unmatched.

This chain uses TRBV27 with TRBJ1-1, with 7 bases fitting TRBD1. This receptor was identified in a young man who had recovered from COVID-19. Sequenced sample: PBMCs or T cells enriched from blood (not recorded which). In nucleotides, the CDR3 is TGTGCCAGCAGGAGACAGGGAAGGGTCACTGAAGCTTTCTTT. Translated, it gives CASRRQGRVTEAFF.